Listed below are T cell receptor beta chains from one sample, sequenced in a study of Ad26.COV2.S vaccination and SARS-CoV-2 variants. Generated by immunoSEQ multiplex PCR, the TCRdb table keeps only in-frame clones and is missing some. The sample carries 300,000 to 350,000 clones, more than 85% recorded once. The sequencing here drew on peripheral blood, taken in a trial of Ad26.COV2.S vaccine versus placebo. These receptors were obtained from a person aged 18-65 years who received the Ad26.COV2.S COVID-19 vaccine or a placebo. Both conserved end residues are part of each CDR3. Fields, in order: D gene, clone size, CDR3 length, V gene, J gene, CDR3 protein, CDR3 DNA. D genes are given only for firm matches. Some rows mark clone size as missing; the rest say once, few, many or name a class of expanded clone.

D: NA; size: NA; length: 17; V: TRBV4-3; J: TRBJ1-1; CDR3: CASSQGVRGRSNTEAFF; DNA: TGCGCCAGCAGCCAAGGAGTGCGGGGCCGCTCGAACACTGAAGCTTTCTTT
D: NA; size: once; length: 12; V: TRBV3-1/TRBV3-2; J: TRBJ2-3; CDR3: CASSLLGATQYF; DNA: TGTGCCAGCAGCCTTCTCGGGGCCACGCAGTATTTT
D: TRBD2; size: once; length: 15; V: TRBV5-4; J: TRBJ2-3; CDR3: CASSLTSSGGDTQYF; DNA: TGTGCCAGCAGCTTGACCTCGAGCGGGGGAGATACGCAGTATTTT
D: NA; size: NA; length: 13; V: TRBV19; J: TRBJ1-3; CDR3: CASSTRAGNTIYF; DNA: TGTGCCAGTAGTACGAGGGCTGGAAACACCATATATTTT
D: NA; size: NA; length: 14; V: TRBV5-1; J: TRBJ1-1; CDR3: CASSSIDRFTEAFF; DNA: TGCGCCAGCAGCTCTATAGACCGGTTCACTGAAGCTTTCTTT
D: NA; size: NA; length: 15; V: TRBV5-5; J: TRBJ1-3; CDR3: CASSFQGSHTNTIYF; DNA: TGTGCCAGCAGCTTCCAGGGCAGTCATACAAACACCATATATTTT
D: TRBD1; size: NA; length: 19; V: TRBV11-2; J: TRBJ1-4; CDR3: CASSLQGGRGRGTNEKLFF; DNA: TGTGCCAGCAGCTTACAGGGAGGAAGGGGGCGCGGGACTAATGAAAAACTGTTTTTT
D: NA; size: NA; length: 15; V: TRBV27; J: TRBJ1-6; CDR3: CASRPWNPINSPLHF; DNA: TGTGCCAGCAGACCTTGGAACCCGATCAATTCACCCCTCCACTTT
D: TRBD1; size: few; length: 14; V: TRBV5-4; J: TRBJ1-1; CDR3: CASSPGTGVTEAFF; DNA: TGTGCCAGCAGCCCCGGAACAGGGGTTACTGAAGCTTTCTTT
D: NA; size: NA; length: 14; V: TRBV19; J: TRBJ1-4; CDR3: CASSKRMGDEKLFF; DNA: TGTGCCAGTAGTAAGCGAATGGGGGATGAAAAACTGTTTTTT
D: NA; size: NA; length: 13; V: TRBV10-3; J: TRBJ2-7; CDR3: CATSSRESYEQYF; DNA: TGTGCCACATCGAGCCGCGAGTCCTACGAGCAGTACTTC
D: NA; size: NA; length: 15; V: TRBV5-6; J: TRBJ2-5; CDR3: CASSRKKALGETQYF; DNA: TGTGCCAGCAGCCGCAAGAAAGCTCTGGGGGAGACCCAGTACTTC
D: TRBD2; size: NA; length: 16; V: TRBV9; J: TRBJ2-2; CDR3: CASSPQAGGPGGELFF; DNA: TGTGCCAGCAGCCCCCAAGCGGGAGGGCCGGGCGGGGAGCTGTTTTTT
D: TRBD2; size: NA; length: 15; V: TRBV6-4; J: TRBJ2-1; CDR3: CASGDGSGSFNEQFF; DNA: TGTGCCAGCGGTGACGGGAGCGGGAGCTTCAATGAGCAGTTCTTC
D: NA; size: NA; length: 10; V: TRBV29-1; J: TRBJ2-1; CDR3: CSAGTNEQFF; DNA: TGCAGCGCCGGGACGAATGAGCAGTTCTTC
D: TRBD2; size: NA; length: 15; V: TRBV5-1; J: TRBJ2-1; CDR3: CASSPGLAGVHEQFF; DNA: TGCGCCAGCAGCCCTGGACTAGCGGGAGTCCATGAGCAGTTCTTC
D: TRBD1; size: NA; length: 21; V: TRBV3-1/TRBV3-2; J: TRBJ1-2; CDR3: CASSQGRVDRPPTPLVNGYTF; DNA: TGTGCCAGCAGCCAAGGAAGGGTGGACAGGCCGCCTACCCCGCTGGTGAATGGCTACACCTTC
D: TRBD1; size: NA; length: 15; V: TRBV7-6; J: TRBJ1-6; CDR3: CASSPGQGHWVSLHF; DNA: TGTGCCAGCAGTCCCGGACAGGGTCATTGGGTTTCCCTCCACTTT
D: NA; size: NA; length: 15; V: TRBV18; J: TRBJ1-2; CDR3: CASSPSGQGTSGYTF; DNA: TGTGCCAGCTCACCCAGCGGGCAGGGGACGTCTGGCTACACCTTC
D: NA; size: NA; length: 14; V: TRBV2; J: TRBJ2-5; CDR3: CASTGTRGGETQYF; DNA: TGTGCCAGCACCGGGACAAGGGGAGGTGAGACCCAGTACTTC
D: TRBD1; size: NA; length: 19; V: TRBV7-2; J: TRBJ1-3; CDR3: CASRTPRTGGLSSGNTIYF; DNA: TGTGCCAGCAGAACCCCCCGGACAGGGGGCCTGAGCTCTGGAAACACCATATATTTT
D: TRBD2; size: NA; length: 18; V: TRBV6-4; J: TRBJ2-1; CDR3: CASSDGRLGLAGGYEQFF; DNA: TGTGCCAGCAGTGACGGTCGGCTGGGACTAGCGGGTGGGTATGAGCAGTTCTTC
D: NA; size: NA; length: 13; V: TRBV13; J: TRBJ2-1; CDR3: CASTFREYNEQFF; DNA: TGTGCCAGCACATTTAGGGAGTACAATGAGCAGTTCTTC
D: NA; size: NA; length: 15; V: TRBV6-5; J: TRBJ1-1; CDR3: CASSYSSAAVLEAFF; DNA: TGTGCCAGCAGTTACTCTTCGGCAGCAGTACTTGAAGCTTTCTTT
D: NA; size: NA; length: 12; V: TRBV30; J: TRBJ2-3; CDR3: CAWTAAGDTQYF; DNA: TGTGCCTGGACCGCGGCCGGAGATACGCAGTATTTT
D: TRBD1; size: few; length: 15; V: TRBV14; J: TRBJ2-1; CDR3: CASSQGRGLYNEQFF; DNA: TGTGCCAGCAGCCAGGGCAGGGGGCTCTACAATGAGCAGTTCTTC
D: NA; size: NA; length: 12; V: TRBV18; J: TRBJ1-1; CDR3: CASSEDSGEAFF; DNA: TGTGCCAGCTCAGAGGACTCTGGTGAAGCTTTCTTT